This TCR beta chain was documented in a study of T cell responses to AZD1222 COVID-19 vaccine. Study-wide results and caveats: Unmutated variant regions reportedly attract nearly half of all spike-specific TCRs. Spike-specific TCRs gained breadth and depth after people received two AZD1222 doses. Across the whole spike, CD4 TCRs peaked at regions 160-218 and 743-854.

The table came from immunoSEQ multiplex PCR; TCRdb's copy has only in-frame clones and leaves some out. The table lists more than 150,000 clones, about 90% of them singletons, with roughly 1.9% in the top ten. Pooled in the analysis were second doses at about 4 or about 12 weeks. Concerning this clone itself: Its antigen remains unknown.

The germline V and J ends were trimmed by 4 bases and 5 bases, with 17 bases remaining between them. This CDR3 is built from 16 residues. The germline V gene encodes CDR1 MNHEY and CDR2 SVGAGI. The gene calls are TRBV6-5 and TRBJ1-4; D may be TRBD1 (5 bases). Specimen: peripheral blood, collected 28 days after the second AZD1222 dose. The TCR comes from an adult who received the AZD1222 COVID-19 vaccine. CDR3: CASSSTRGLKNEKLFF. The CDR3 DNA reads as TGTGCCAGCAGTTCGACGAGGGGACTGAAGAATGAAAAACTGTTTTTT.